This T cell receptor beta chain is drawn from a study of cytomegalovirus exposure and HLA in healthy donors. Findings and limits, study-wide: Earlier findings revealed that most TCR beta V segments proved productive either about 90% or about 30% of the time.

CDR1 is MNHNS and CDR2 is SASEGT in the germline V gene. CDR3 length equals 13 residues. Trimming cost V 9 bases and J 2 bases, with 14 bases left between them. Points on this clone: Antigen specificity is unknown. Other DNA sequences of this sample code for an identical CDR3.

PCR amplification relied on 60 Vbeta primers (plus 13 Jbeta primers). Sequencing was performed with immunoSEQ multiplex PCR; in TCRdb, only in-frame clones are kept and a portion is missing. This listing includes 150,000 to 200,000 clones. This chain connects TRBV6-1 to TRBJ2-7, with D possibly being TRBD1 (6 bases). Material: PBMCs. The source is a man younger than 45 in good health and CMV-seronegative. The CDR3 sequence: CASCRDTAYEQYF. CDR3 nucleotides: TGTGCCAGTTGCCGGGACACTGCCTACGAGCAGTACTTC.